The subject of this entry is one T cell receptor (beta chain). How the authors handled the data: Nucleated cell number was recorded as an estimate derived from reference gene primer amplification. The protocol was immunoSEQ multiplex PCR, while the TCRdb copy is restricted to in-frame clones and leaves out a portion. That table furnishes V, J and clone size, whereas the DNA furnished D and trimming. The sample includes 100,000 to 150,000 clones, 85% to 90% seen only once; the top ten take about 6.9%. The sample is drawn from a study of blood T cell repertoires in COVID-19. Study summary: Both acute and convalescent COVID-19 samples were obtained from the United States, Italy and Spain.

This TCR came from a man older than 75 with active or convalescent COVID-19. Input material: peripheral blood.

The CDR3 DNA sequence: TGTGCCAGTAGTATAAGGCCAGCAGCGAATAATTCACCCCTCCACTTT. Translation: CASSIRPAANNSPLHF. The chain employs TRBV19 and TRBJ1-6; D ambiguous. The germline CDR1 and CDR2 sequences are LNHDA and SQIVND (reference sequence). V lost 2 bases to trimming and J lost 5 bases, with 13 bases between them. The CDR3 has 16 amino acids.